These 12 T cell receptor beta chains were sequenced from one sample in a study of T cell responses to AZD1222 COVID-19 vaccine. This table comes from immunoSEQ multiplex PCR, and its TCRdb copy is limited to in-frame clones, with some not included. The table has 150,000 to 200,000 clones, about 89% seen once. The material sequenced was peripheral blood, taken on day 0 of AZD1222 vaccination. The receptors derive from an adult in good health.

This chain uses TRBV11-2 with TRBJ2-3, with D possibly TRBD2 on 6 matching bases. The CDR3 extends over 14 amino acids. Germline CDR1 SGHAT, CDR2 FQNNGV. Trimming took off 5 bases at V and 6 bases at J, with 15 bases between the two ends. The CDR3 is CASSRPRGRDTQYF. The DNA for the CDR3 is TGTGCCAGCAGCCGGCCCCGAGGGAGGGATACGCAGTATTTT.

The chain recombines TRBV14 with TRBJ1-1; tentative D call: TRBD1 (6 bases). Germline V gene sequence: CDR1 SGHDN, CDR2 FVKESK. Trimming cost V 1 base and J 1 base, with 10 bases left between them. The CDR3 runs 15 residues. In DNA, the CDR3 is TGTGCCAGCAGCCAAGTTTCAGGGGCGAACACTGAAGCTTTCTTT. Translation: CASSQVSGANTEAFF.

This clone was seen more than once but under ten times. V and J are TRBV5-1 and TRBJ2-7, with 12 bases fitting TRBD2. The V and J ends lost 4 bases and 10 bases, in that order; junction bases with no gene match: 12. The CDR3 contains 15 residues. Germline CDR1 and CDR2: SGHRS and YFSETQ. The CDR3, as DNA: TGCGCCAGCAGCACGCCCGAGACTAGCGGGAGACGTCAGTACTTC. It codes for CASSTPETSGRRQYF.

The chain links TRBV6-4 to TRBJ2-3; TRBD2 aligns across 12 bases. The CDR3 sequence is 17 residues long. Germline V gene lookup returns CDR1 MRHNA and CDR2 SNTAGT. Losses at the gene ends were 4 bases for V and 5 bases for J; bases not matched to a gene: 10. The CDR3 loop is CASSAHRTSGVQDTQYF. The CDR3 nucleotides are TGTGCCAGCAGTGCCCACCGGACTAGCGGGGTTCAAGATACGCAGTATTTT.

The rearrangement uses TRBV6-5 and TRBJ2-1; TRBD2 matches 7 bases. The CDR3 is 15 residues long. In germline, CDR1 is MNHEY, CDR2 SVGAGI. Trimming at V came to 6 bases and at J to 7 bases, leaving 12 bases not matched to a gene. The CDR3 protein is CASSSPAGVRNEQFF. The DNA of the CDR3 is TGTGCCAGCAGCTCCCCCGCGGGAGTGAGAAATGAGCAGTTCTTC.

The CDR3 DNA sequence: TGTGCCAGCAGCCCAGTTGCAGGTCCCTACGAGCAGTACTTC. Translating it yields CASSPVAGPYEQYF. The V call is TRBV7-2, the J call TRBJ2-7; no clear D gene. The CDR3 consists of 14 residues. V lost 5 bases to trimming and J lost 2 bases, with 13 bases between them. Germline values: CDR1 SGHTA, CDR2 FQGNSA.

The rearrangement links TRBV5-1 to TRBJ1-2; unclear D gene. CDR1 and CDR2 from the germline V gene are SGHRS and YFSETQ. Between the trimmed V and J ends, which lost 6 bases and 3 bases, there was a span of 18 bases. The CDR3 is 15 amino acids. CDR3: CASTTDDPWDYGYTF. The DNA of the CDR3 is TGCGCCAGCACCACGGACGACCCTTGGGACTATGGCTACACCTTC.

The chain has TRBV6-4 and TRBJ2-7; 7 bases agree with TRBD1. The V segment lost 2 bases and the J segment 2 bases; nucleotides outside the gene matches: 18. Germline V gene data show CDR1 as MRHNA and CDR2 as SNTAGT. This CDR3 region has 19 residues. The CDR3 DNA follows: TGTGCCAGCAGTGACCGCTTTATATTGGTGGACAGGTTTCCCTACGAGCAGTACGTC. It specifies CASSDRFILVDRFPYEQYV.

This rearrangement joins TRBV11-1 to TRBJ2-1; D is undetermined. Trimming took off 5 bases at V and 4 bases at J, with 15 bases between the two ends. Germline V gene data show CDR1 as SGHAT and CDR2 as FQDESV (reference sequence). This CDR3 has 15 residues. CDR3 coding DNA: TGTGCCAGCAGCAAGGACCAATTCCCTTACAATGAGCAGTTCTTC. Translated, it gives CASSKDQFPYNEQFF.

The gene calls are TRBV11-3 and TRBJ2-7; D is ambiguous. This CDR3 region has 16 residues. The V gene's germline CDR1 is SGHNT and CDR2 YENEEA. The ends were cut back, 6 bases at V and 4 bases at J, with 22 bases in the middle. As DNA, the CDR3 is TGTGCCAGCAGACTACTCGCGGACCAACGAGGATACGAGCAGTACTTC. Protein: CASRLLADQRGYEQYF.

The rearrangement links TRBV5-1 to TRBJ1-5; 7 bases align to TRBD1. The CDR3 is 15 amino acids. Germline V gives CDR1 SGHRS, CDR2 YFSETQ. The trim removed 4 bases at V and 0 bases at J, leaving 4 bases unmatched. CDR3: CASSRDRNSNQPQHF. The DNA for the CDR3 is TGCGCCAGCAGCCGGGACAGAAATAGCAATCAGCCCCAGCATTTT.

The V gene is TRBV10-1, the J gene TRBJ1-1, with D tentatively TRBD1 (5 bases). Germline lookup yields CDR1 WNHNN and CDR2 SYGVQD (reference sequence). This CDR3 region has 13 residues. Trimming cost V 4 bases and J 6 bases, with 12 bases left between them. The CDR3 sequence: CASSGLMGAEAFF. The CDR3 nucleotides read TGCGCCAGCAGTGGACTTATGGGGGCTGAAGCTTTCTTT.